The next 8 T cell receptor beta chains were all read from a single sample in a study of T cell responses to AZD1222 COVID-19 vaccine. Method: immunoSEQ multiplex PCR; TCRdb's copy keeps in-frame clones and lacks some. The sample yields 150,000 or so clones, 80% to 95% seen once. The sequences come from peripheral blood, collected on day 0 of AZD1222 vaccination. The receptors originated from an adult in good health.

In regard to this clone: In the same sample, other DNA sequences code for this CDR3. The chain links TRBV7-9 to TRBJ1-3; D unclear. V was shortened by 2 bases and J by 0 bases, with 2 bases between the two germline ends. This CDR3 has 13 amino acids. Looked up from germline, CDR1 is SEHNR and CDR2 is FQNEAQ (reference sequence). For the CDR3, the DNA is TGTGCCAGCAGCTTATCCTCTGGAAACACCATATATTTT. Residues: CASSLSSGNTIYF.

The CDR3 region is CASSQVSLAGYTDTQYF. DNA for the CDR3: TGCGCCAGCAGCCAAGTTAGCCTAGCGGGGTACACAGATACGCAGTATTTT. The chain uses TRBV4-1 and TRBJ2-3; 9 bases match TRBD2. After removal of 1 base from V and 2 bases from J, the junction contained 7 bases not matched to a gene. The CDR3 has 17 residues. The V gene's germline CDR1 is MGHRA and CDR2 YSYEKL.

J is TRBJ2-2 and V is TRBV2; 10 positions agree with TRBD2. The CDR3 runs 18 residues. Per germline, CDR1 SNHLY and CDR2 FYNNEI. J gave up 0 bases and V 6 bases, and 10 bases lay outside the gene matches. This CDR3 reads CASSRRLAGRANTGELFF. For the CDR3, the DNA is TGTGCCAGCAGCCGAAGACTAGCGGGCCGGGCGAACACCGGGGAGCTGTTTTTT.

The gene calls are TRBV2 and TRBJ1-5, with a possible D match to TRBD1 (6 bases). The CDR3 totals 14 residues. V lost 5 bases to trimming and J lost 3 bases, with 11 bases between them. The V gene's germline CDR1 is SNHLY and CDR2 FYNNEI. As DNA, the CDR3 is TGTGCCAGCAGTTTGGACAGTCCCAATCAGCCCCAGCATTTT. Residues: CASSLDSPNQPQHF.

This chain joins TRBV19 and TRBJ2-1; 8 bases align to TRBD1. J lost 7 bases, V lost 7 bases, and 6 bases had no gene match. This CDR3 has 13 residues. Germline CDR1 is LNHDA and CDR2 is SQIVND (reference sequence). The chain's CDR3 is CASISTGVNEQFF. The CDR3 nucleotides are TGTGCCAGTATTTCGACAGGGGTAAATGAGCAGTTCTTC.

This clone was observed a single time. This chain uses TRBV24-1 with TRBJ2-6, with D maybe TRBD2 (6 bases). CDR1 and CDR2 (germline): KGHDR, SFDVKD. The V end lost 10 bases, the J end lost 0 bases, and 15 bases lay between the germline ends. The CDR3 has 16 amino acids. CDR3 bases: TGTGCCACGAATATGGAGGGTAGCTCTGGGGCCAACGTCCTGACTTTC. Translation: CATNMEGSSGANVLTF.

The V and J genes are TRBV7-3 and TRBJ2-5; 7 nucleotides match TRBD1. The V gene's germline CDR1 is SGHTA and CDR2 FQGTGA. The CDR3 is 15 amino acids. With 4 bases clipped from V and 0 bases from J, the junction kept 5 bases outside the gene matches. The CDR3 spells CASSSGQAYQETQYF. CDR3 DNA sequence: TGTGCCAGCAGCTCAGGACAGGCGTACCAAGAGACCCAGTACTTC.

This chain connects TRBV5-4 to TRBJ2-1; 10 positions match TRBD2. The length of the CDR3 is 19 residues. Germline V gene data show CDR1 as SGHNT and CDR2 as YYREEE (reference sequence). The trim removed 4 bases at V and 7 bases at J, leaving 20 bases unmatched. The CDR3 protein is CASSGRPSGRALVGNEQFF. In DNA form, the CDR3 reads TGTGCCAGCAGCGGACGACCGAGCGGGAGGGCCTTGGTGGGAAATGAGCAGTTCTTC.